The 10 T cell receptor beta chains presented below share a single source sample, sequenced in a study of blood T cell repertoires in COVID-19. Profiling relied on immunoSEQ multiplex PCR, and the TCRdb table lists in-frame clones only, not all of them. The sample records about 150,000 clones, 84% being singletons. Input material: peripheral blood. The receptors come from a man aged 65 to 85 with acute or convalescent COVID-19.

This clone has only one observation. The chain links TRBV2 to TRBJ2-2, with a weak D call TRBD2 (5 bases). Trimming removed 6 bases from V and 5 bases from J, with 10 bases in between. Germline V CDR1 and CDR2: SNHLY, FYNNEI. This CDR3 region has 13 residues. Here the CDR3 reads CASSPPGTGELFF. As DNA, the CDR3 is TGTGCCAGCAGCCCACCGGGAACCGGGGAGCTGTTTTTT.

The gene calls are TRBV7-9 and TRBJ1-2, with 8 bases lining up with TRBD1. The germline V gene encodes CDR1 SEHNR and CDR2 FQNEAQ (reference sequence). With V trimmed by 4 bases and J by 1 base, 2 bases remained unmatched. The CDR3 totals 14 residues. CDR3: CASSWTGINYGYTF. CDR3 sequence (DNA): TGTGCCAGCAGCTGGACAGGGATTAACTATGGCTACACCTTC.

This chain links TRBV2 with TRBJ1-1; unclear D gene. CDR3 length equals 13 residues. CDR1 SNHLY and CDR2 FYNNEI come from the germline V gene. V lost 11 bases to trimming and J lost 0 bases, with 13 bases between them. As DNA, the CDR3 is TGTGCCTCCGCGGGTGAGGTGAACACTGAAGCTTTCTTT. It yields the protein CASAGEVNTEAFF.

This chain links TRBV11-2 with TRBJ1-5; no reliable D call. V lost 1 base, J lost 0 bases, and 7 bases lay in between. Per germline, CDR1 SGHAT and CDR2 FQNNGV. This CDR3 is 15 amino acids long. CDR3 protein: CASSLGSVSNQPQHF. For the CDR3, the DNA is TGTGCCAGCAGCTTAGGCAGTGTTAGCAATCAGCCCCAGCATTTT.

This sequence joins TRBV3-1 (or the pseudogene TRBV3-2) and TRBJ2-3; possibly TRBD1 for D (6 bases). CDR1 LGHDT and CDR2 YNNKEL come from the germline V gene (reference sequence). CDR3 length: 14 residues. The V gene lost 6 bases and the J gene lost 4 bases, with 14 bases spanning the gap. The CDR3 region has the DNA TGTGCCAGCAGGACGGGACAATCCGCAGATACGCAGTATTTT. This encodes CASRTGQSADTQYF.

The count of this clone is one. The J gene is TRBJ2-3, the V gene TRBV5-1; TRBD2 aligns across 8 bases. CDR3 length: 18 amino acids. The trim removed 4 bases at V and 5 bases at J, leaving 18 bases unmatched. Germline V lookup: CDR1 SGHRS, CDR2 YFSETQ. Written as DNA, the CDR3 is TGCGCCAGCAGCCCCACCTTCCTAGCGGGCGCGCGGGGAGATACGCAGTATTTT. This sequence encodes CASSPTFLAGARGDTQYF.

The V and J genes are TRBV2 and TRBJ2-3; 8 nucleotides agree with TRBD2. V gave up 7 bases and J gave up 3 bases; unmatched junction bases: 3. The CDR3 is 13 residues long. CDR1 SNHLY and CDR2 FYNNEI come from the germline V gene. The CDR3 nucleotides read TGTGCCAGCAAAGCGGGGGTGACAGATACGCAGTATTTT. It specifies CASKAGVTDTQYF. The full variable domain, its missing parts supplied by reference TRBV2 and TRBJ2-3, is EPEVTQTPSHQVTQMGQEVILRCVPISNHLYFYWYRQILGQKVEFLVSFYNNEISEKSEIFDDQFSVERPDGSNFTLKIRSTKLEDSAMYFCASKAGVTDTQYFGPGTRLTVL.

J is TRBJ1-2 and V is TRBV9; D unclear. The V gene's germline CDR1 is SGDLS and CDR2 YYNGEE. With 4 bases removed from V and 2 bases from J, the gap between germline ends came to 15 bases. The CDR3 has 15 residues. CDR3 sequence (DNA): TGTGCCAGCAGCTCCCAAGCGGGGAGGAACTATGGCTACACCTTC. This gives the protein CASSSQAGRNYGYTF.

The J gene is TRBJ1-1, the V gene TRBV3-1 (or the pseudogene TRBV3-2), with D unresolved. The CDR3 spans 14 residues. In germline, CDR1 is LGHDT, CDR2 YNNKEL (reference sequence). Deletions cut 1 base from V and 1 base from J, with 7 bases between. The CDR3 coding sequence is TGTGCCAGCAGCCAAGTGGCCAGGAACACTGAAGCTTTCTTT. Its translation: CASSQVARNTEAFF.

The chain joins TRBV5-1 to TRBJ2-5; D not resolved. The germline gives CDR1 SGHRS, CDR2 YFSETQ. V was shortened by 0 bases and J by 4 bases, with 10 bases between the two germline ends. CDR3 size: 14 residues. CDR3 amino acids: CASSLGQRPETQYF. The CDR3 DNA reads TGCGCCAGCAGCTTGGGGCAGCGACCAGAGACCCAGTACTTC.